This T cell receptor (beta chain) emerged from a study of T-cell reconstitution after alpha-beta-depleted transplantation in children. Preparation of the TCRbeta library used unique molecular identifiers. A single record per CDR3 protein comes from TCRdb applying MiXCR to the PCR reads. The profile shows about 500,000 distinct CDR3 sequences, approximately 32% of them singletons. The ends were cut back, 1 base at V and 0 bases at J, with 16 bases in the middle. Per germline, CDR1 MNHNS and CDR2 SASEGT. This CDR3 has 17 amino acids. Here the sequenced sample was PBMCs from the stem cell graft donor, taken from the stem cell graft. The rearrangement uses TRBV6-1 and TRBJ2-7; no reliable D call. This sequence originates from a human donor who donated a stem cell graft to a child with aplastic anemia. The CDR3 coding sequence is TGTGCCAGCAGTGAAGATCGGGCGGAACCCAGCTCCTACGAGCAGTACGTC. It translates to CASSEDRAEPSSYEQYV.